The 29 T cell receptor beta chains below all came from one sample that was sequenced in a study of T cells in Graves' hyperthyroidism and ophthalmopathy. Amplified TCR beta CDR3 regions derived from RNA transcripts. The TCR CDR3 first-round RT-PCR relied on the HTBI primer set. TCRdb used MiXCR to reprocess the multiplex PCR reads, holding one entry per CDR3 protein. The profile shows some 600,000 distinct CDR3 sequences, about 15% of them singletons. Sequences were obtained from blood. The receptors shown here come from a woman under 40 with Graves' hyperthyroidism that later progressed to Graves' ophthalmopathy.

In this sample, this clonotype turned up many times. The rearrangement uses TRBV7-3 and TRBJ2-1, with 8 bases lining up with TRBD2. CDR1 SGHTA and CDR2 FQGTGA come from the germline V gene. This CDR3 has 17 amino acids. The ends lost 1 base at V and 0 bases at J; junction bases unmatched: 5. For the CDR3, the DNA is TGTGCCAGCAGCTTAATAGCGGGACCTTCCTCCTACAATGAGCAGTTCTTC. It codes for CASSLIAGPSSYNEQFF.

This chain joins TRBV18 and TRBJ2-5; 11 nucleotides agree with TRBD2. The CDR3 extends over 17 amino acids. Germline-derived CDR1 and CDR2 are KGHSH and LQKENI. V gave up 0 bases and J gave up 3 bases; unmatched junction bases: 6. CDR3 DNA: TGTGCCAGCTCACCACCCGTCCTAGCGGGAGGCAAAGAGACCCAGTACTTC. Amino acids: CASSPPVLAGGKETQYF.

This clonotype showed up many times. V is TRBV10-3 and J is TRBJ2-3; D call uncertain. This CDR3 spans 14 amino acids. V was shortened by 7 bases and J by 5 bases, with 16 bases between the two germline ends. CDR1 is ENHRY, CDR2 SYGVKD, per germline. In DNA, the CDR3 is TGTGCCATCACTGGCGGCAGCGTGGGAGATACGCAGTATTTT. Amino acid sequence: CAITGGSVGDTQYF.

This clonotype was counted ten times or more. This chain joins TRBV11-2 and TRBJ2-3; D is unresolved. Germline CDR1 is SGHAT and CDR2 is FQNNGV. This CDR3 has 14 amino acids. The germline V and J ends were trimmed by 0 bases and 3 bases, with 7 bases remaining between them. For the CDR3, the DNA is TGTGCCAGCAGCTTAGATCTTCGTACAGATACGCAGTATTTT. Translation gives CASSLDLRTDTQYF.

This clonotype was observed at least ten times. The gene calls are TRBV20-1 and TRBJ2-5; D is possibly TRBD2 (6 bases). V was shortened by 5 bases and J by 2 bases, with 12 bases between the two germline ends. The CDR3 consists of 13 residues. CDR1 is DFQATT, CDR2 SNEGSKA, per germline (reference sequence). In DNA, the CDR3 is TGCAGTGCTCTACTAGCCGCACAAGAGACCCAGTACTTC. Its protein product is CSALLAAQETQYF.

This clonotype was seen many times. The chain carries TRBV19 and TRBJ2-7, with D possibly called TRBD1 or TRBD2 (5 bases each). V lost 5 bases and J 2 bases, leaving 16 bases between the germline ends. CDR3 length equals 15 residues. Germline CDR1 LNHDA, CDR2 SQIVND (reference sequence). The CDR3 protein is CASSQAGTTTYEQYF. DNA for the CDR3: TGTGCCAGTAGTCAAGCCGGGACCACAACCTACGAGCAGTACTTC.

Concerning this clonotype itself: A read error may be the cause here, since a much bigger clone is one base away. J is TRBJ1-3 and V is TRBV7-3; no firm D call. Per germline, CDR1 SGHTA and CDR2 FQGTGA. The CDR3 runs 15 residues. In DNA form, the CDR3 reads TGTACCAGCAGCTTTGGGCCTAACGTCGGAAACACCATATATTTT. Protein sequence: CTSSFGPNVGNTIYF. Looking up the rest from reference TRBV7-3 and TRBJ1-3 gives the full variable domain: GAGVSQTPSNKVTEKGKYVELRCDPISGHTALYWYRQSLGQGPEFLIYFQGTGAADDSGLPNDRFFAVRPEGSVSTLKIQRTERGDSAVYLCTSSFGPNVGNTIYFGEGSWLTVV.

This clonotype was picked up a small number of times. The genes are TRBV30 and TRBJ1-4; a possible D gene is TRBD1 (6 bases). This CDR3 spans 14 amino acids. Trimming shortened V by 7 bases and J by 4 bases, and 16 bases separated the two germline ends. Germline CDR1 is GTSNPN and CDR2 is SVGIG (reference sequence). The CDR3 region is CASPMGAVNEKLFF. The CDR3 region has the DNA TGTGCCTCGCCTATGGGGGCAGTTAATGAAAAACTGTTTTTT.

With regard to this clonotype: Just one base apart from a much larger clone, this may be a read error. The CDR3 is CASSEWEGLNEQYF. DNA for the CDR3: TGTGCCAGCTCAGAGTGGGAGGGCCTCAACGAGCAGTACTTC. This chain connects TRBV18 to TRBJ2-7; 7 positions match TRBD2. CDR1 and CDR2 from the germline V gene are KGHSH and LQKENI. The CDR3 covers 14 residues. V lost 5 bases to trimming and J lost 5 bases; unmatched junction nucleotides: 9.

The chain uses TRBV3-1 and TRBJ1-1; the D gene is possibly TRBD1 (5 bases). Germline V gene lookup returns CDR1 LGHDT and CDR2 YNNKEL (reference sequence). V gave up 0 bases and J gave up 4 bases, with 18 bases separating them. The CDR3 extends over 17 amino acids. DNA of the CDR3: TGTGCCAGCAGCCAAGAAACATTACGGGGGGACGGCACTGAAGCTTTCTTT. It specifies CASSQETLRGDGTEAFF.

The CDR3 reads CASSPSASGRAKDTQYF. The CDR3 region has the DNA TGTGCCAGTAGTCCCTCCGCTAGCGGGAGGGCCAAAGATACGCAGTATTTT. This chain joins TRBV19 and TRBJ2-3; 12 bases are shared with TRBD2. With 5 bases clipped from V and 5 bases from J, the junction kept 11 bases outside the gene matches. The CDR3 totals 17 residues. The germline gives CDR1 LNHDA, CDR2 SQIVND (reference sequence).

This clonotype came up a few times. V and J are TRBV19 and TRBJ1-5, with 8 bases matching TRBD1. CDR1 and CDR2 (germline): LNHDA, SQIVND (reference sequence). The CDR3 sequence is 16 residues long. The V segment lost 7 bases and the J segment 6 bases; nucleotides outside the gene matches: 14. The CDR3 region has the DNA TGTGCCAGTACTACGGGCGGACAGGGCTACTTTCAGCCCCAGCATTTT. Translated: CASTTGGQGYFQPQHF.

CDR3 DNA: TGTGCCAGTAGTATTGAGGGGGCCACTAATGAAAAACTGTTTTTT. Amino acids: CASSIEGATNEKLFF. The chain carries TRBV19 and TRBJ1-4; 7 nucleotides match TRBD1. After removal of 3 bases from V and 2 bases from J, the junction contained 3 bases not matched to a gene. The V gene's germline CDR1 is LNHDA and CDR2 SQIVND (reference sequence). This CDR3 has 15 amino acids.

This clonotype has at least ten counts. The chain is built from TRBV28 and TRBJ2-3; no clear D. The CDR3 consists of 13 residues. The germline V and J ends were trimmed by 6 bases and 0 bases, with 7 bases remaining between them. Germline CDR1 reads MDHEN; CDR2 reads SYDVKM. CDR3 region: CASRHPSTDTQYF. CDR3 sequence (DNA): TGTGCCAGCAGGCACCCTAGCACAGATACGCAGTATTTT.

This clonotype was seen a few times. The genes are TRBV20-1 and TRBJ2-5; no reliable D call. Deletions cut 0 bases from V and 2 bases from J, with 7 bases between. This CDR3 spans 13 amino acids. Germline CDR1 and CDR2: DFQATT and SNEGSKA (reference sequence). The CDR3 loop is CSARDRKQETQYF. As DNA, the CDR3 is TGCAGTGCTAGAGATCGGAAACAAGAGACCCAGTACTTC.

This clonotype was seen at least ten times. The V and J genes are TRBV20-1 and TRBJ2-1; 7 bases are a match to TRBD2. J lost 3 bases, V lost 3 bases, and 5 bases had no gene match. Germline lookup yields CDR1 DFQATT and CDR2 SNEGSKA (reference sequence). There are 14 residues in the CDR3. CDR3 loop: CSASGRRSYNEQFF. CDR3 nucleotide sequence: TGCAGTGCTAGCGGGAGGCGTAGCTACAATGAGCAGTTCTTC.

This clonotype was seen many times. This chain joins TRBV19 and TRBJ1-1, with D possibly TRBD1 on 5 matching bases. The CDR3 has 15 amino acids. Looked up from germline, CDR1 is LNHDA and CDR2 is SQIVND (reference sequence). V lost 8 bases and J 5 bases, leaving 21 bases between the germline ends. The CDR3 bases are TGTGCCAGTCAGATGTGGGGGGTAGGGTGGACTGAAGCTTTCTTT. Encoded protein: CASQMWGVGWTEAFF.

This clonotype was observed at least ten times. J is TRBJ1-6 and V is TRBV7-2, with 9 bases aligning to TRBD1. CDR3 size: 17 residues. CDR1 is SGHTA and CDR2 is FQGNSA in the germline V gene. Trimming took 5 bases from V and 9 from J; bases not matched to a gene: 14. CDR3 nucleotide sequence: TGTGCCAGCAGCATAGGGGGGACAGGGATGGTGGGTTCACCCCTCCACTTT. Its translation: CASSIGGTGMVGSPLHF.

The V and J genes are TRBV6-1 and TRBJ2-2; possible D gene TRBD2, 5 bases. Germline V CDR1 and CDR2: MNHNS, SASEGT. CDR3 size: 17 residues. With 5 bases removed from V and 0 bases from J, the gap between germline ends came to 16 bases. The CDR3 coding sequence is TGTGCCAGCAGTTATCATAGAGCGGAGGCGAACACCGGGGAGCTGTTTTTT. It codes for CASSYHRAEANTGELFF.

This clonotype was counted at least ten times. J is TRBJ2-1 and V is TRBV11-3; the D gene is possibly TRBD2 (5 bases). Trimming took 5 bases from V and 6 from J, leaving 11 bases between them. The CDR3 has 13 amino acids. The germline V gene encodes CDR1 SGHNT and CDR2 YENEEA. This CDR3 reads CASSPRGGNEQFF. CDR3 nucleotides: TGTGCCAGCAGCCCGAGAGGAGGCAATGAGCAGTTCTTC.

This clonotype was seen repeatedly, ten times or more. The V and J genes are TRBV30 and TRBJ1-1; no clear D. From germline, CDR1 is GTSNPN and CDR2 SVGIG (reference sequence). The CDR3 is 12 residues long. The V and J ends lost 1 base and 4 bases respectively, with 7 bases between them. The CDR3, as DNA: TGTGCCTGGAGTGGAGCGGGCACTGAAGCTTTCTTT. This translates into CAWSGAGTEAFF.

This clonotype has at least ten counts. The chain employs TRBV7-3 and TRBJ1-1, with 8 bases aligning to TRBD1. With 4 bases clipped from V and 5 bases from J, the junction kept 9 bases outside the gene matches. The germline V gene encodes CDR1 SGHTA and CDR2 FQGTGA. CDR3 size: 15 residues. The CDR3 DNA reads TGTGCCAGCAGCTCCCCCGGGACAGGCCCAACTGAAGCTTTCTTT. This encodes CASSSPGTGPTEAFF.

This chain's CDR3 is CASSSGGGAVYEQYF. The CDR3, as DNA: TGTGCCAGCAGTTCAGGGGGGGGAGCGGTCTACGAGCAGTACTTC. The gene calls are TRBV6-9 and TRBJ2-7; D tentatively fits TRBD1 or TRBD2 (7 bases each). Deletions cut 4 bases from V and 3 bases from J, with 16 bases between. The CDR3 runs 15 residues. Germline-derived CDR1 and CDR2 are MNHGY and SVAAGI.

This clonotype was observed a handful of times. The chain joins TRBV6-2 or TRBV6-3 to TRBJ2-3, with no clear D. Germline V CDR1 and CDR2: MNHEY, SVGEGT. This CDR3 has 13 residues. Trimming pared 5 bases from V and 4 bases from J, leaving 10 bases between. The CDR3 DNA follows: TGTGCCAGCAGTCCCCCGATTTCAGATACGCAGTATTTT. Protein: CASSPPISDTQYF.

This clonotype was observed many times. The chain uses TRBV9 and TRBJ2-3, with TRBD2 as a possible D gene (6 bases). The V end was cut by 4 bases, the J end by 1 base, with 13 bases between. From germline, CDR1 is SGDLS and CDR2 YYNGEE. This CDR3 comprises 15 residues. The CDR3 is CASSPTGGGTDTQYF. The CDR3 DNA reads TGTGCCAGCAGCCCTACCGGCGGGGGCACAGATACGCAGTATTTT.

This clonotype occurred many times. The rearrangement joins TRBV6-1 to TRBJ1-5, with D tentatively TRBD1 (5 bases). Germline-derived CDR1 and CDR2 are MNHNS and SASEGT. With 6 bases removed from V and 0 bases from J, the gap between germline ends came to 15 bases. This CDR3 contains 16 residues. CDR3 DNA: TGTGCCAGCAGATCCGGGACGGACCATAGCAATCAGCCCCAGCATTTT. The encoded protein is CASRSGTDHSNQPQHF.

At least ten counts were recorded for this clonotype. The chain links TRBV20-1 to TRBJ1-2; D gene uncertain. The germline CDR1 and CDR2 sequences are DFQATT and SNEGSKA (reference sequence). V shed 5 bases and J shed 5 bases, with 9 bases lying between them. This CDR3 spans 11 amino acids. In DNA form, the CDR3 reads TGCAGTGCTCCCAGAGGGTATGGCTACACCTTC. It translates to CSAPRGYGYTF.

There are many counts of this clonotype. The CDR3 coding sequence is TGTGCCAGCAGCCTTGGGAGCGGCCTGATGATGGAGACCCAGTACTTC. This encodes CASSLGSGLMMETQYF. V is TRBV7-9 and J is TRBJ2-5, with TRBD2 as a possible D gene (5 bases). The CDR3 extends over 16 amino acids. Trimming took off 5 bases at V and 5 bases at J, with 21 bases between the two ends. CDR1 is SEHNR and CDR2 is FQNEAQ in the germline V gene (reference sequence).

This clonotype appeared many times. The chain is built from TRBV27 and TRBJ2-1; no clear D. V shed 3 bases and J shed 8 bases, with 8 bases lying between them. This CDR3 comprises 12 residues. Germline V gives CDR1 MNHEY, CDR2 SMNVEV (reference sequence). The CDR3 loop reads CASSFRYDEQFF. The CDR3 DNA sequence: TGTGCCAGCAGTTTTCGTTACGATGAGCAGTTCTTC.